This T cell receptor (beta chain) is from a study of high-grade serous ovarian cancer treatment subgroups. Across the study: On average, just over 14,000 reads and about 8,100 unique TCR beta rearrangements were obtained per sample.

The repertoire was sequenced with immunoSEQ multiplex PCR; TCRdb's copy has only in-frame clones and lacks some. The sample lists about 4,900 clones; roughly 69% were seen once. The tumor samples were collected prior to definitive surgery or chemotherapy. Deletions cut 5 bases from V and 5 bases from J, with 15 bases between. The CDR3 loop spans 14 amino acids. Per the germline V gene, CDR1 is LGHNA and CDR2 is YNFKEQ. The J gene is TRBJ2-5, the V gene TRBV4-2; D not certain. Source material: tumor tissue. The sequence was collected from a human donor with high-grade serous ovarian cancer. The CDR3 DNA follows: TGTGCCAGCAGCAAACCGGGCCCCGCCGAGACCCAGTACTTC. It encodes CASSKPGPAETQYF.